This paragraph reports one TCR beta chain. The antigen it binds to is not known. A much larger clone differs from this one at a single base, so this may be a read error. This sample is drawn from a study of blood T cells in healthy people across ages (dated by TCRdb to about 2015). Regarding the complete study: In model experiments, roughly one uniquely barcoded TCR beta cDNA molecule per two T cells was captured by template switching. Donors of different ages were randomly distributed across sequencing lanes to avoid experimental bias. For two donors (one aged 18 to 29 and one aged 80 or older), the study analyzed two additional independent replicas of 1 million unique cDNA reads from the same blood draw. The donors were divided into four age groups: young (average approximately 17 years), middle-aged (about 39), aged (around 59) and long-lived (around 80). Using deep sequencing normalized with unique cDNA molecular identifiers, the study measured how TCR beta repertoire diversity changes with age.

What the work shows at the level of the full study, not this receptor alone: As age increased, observed TCR beta diversity per million T cells dropped in a roughly linear way, and a significant reduction was already evident by age 40. Because profiling used bulk unsorted PBMCs, naive and antigen-experienced compartments could not be compared conclusively. The percentage of naive T cells measured by flow cytometry correlated strongly with observed TCR beta diversity. The CMV infection status of donors was not known, potentially confounding age-related changes in expanded clonotypes. Estimates of total diversity based on one million sequenced T cells were regarded as lower bounds and as underestimates. Compared with the aged group, the long-lived group had more naive CD4+ T cells, fewer expanded clones and increased TCR diversity, a pattern suggesting age selection.

Systemically healthy Caucasian individuals from Russia, 39 in total and aged roughly 6 to 100 years, were included as donors. Each donor gave 8 to 10 milliliters of peripheral blood, drawn into EDTA-treated Vacutainer tubes. Ficoll-Paque density-gradient centrifugation was used to isolate PBMCs, with at least 6.5 million per sample. Trizol reagent was used to extract total RNA from PBMCs, with at least 5 micrograms per sample. For every donor, flow cytometry on a PBMC aliquot measured the percentage of naive CD45RAhigh/CD27high T cells. Sequences MNHEY (CDR1) and SMNVEV (CDR2) are obtained from the germline V gene (reference sequence). The CDR3, cysteine through phenylalanine, is 18 amino acids long. The kept DNA is CDR3 alone, 54 bases in frame from the first base. Cut back by 5 bases and 7 bases, the V and J ends lie 30 bases apart. Library preparation employed 5' RACE. This sample was sequenced with an Illumina HiSeq 2500. A second PCR of about 6 to 11 cycles was performed with a sample-barcoded 5' primer and a J-beta primer mix. A unique molecular identifier was introduced onto each TCR beta cDNA molecule by a template-switch 5' adaptor carrying 12 random nucleotides. At least 2.5 million CDR3-containing paired-end reads were obtained from each sample. All of the RNA was converted into first-strand cDNA using the Mint cDNA synthesis kit, with a TRBC-specific oligonucleotide serving as the primer. All cDNA was treated with uracil-DNA glycosylase and then went through a first 18-cycle PCR with the universal primers M1SS and BC2_uni_R. The source study handled its data this way. Normalization of each sample was performed by random selection of 1 million high-quality reads, each carrying a distinct molecular identifier. Reads with shared molecular identifiers were discarded instead of being binned into consensus sequences. MiTCR, set to a Q25 quality threshold and the strictest error-elimination algorithm, was used for CDR3 identification, clonotype clustering and error correction. Lower-bound total TCR beta diversity was estimated with a nonparametric unseen species model using Euler transformation. TCRdb's own reprocessing of the public reads used fastp at Q25 and MiXCR and kept productive beta chains. Every CDR3 protein is listed once, alongside the most common genes and DNA of its rows. TCRdb's processing, not the study's, gives the V and J calls here. The sample table records about 670,000 distinct CDR3 sequences; 40% to 65% of these occur just once. The top ten constitute approximately 15% of the sample.

Material for sequencing was blood. The chain employs TRBV27 and TRBJ2-7; TRBD2 is possibly the D segment (6 matching bases). This receptor was identified in a woman older than 75 in good health. The DNA reads as follows: TGTGCCAGCAGTCTTCGCCCCGCCCGACTAGGGGATATCGATGAGCAGTACTTC. Its translation is CASSLRPARLGDIDEQYF.